Below, 5 T cell receptor beta chains from the same sample are listed, as sequenced in a study of cytomegalovirus exposure and HLA in healthy donors. PCR primers comprised 60 Vbeta and 13 Jbeta primers. The method was immunoSEQ multiplex PCR; TCRdb's version includes in-frame clones alone and lacks a portion of them. The sample lists some 200,000 clones; 75% to 90% were seen once. The sequenced sample was PBMCs. Receptors were obtained from a boy between 2 and 10 years old in good health and CMV-seronegative.

With respect to this clone: In the same sample, other DNA sequences code for this CDR3. This chain connects TRBV7-8 to TRBJ2-3, with TRBD2 matching over 10 bases. Trimming at V came to 2 bases and at J to 6 bases, leaving 2 bases not matched to a gene. Germline CDR1 and CDR2: SGHVS and FQNEAQ. The CDR3 length is 14 residues. Here the CDR3 reads CASSLTSGTDTQYF. The CDR3 nucleotides read TGTGCCAGCAGCTTAACTAGCGGGACGGATACGCAGTATTTT.

The chain combines TRBV5-4 with TRBJ2-7; the match to TRBD2 covers 11 bases. Germline V gene lookup returns CDR1 SGHNT and CDR2 YYREEE (reference sequence). The CDR3 length is 17 residues. The V gene end was trimmed by 5 bases and the J gene end by 7 bases; junction bases not matched to a gene: 17. CDR3 region: CASSPTPRRLAGGEQYF. Here the CDR3 DNA reads TGTGCCAGCAGTCCTACCCCACGCCGGCTAGCGGGGGGTGAGCAGTACTTC.

V and J are TRBV7-6 and TRBJ2-3; a possible D gene is TRBD2 (5 bases). The CDR3 loop spans 17 amino acids. The germline V gene encodes CDR1 SGHVS and CDR2 FNYEAQ. The V end was cut by 7 bases, the J end by 1 base, with 21 bases between. CDR3 sequence reads: CASTARAGVLGTDTQYF. The CDR3 bases are TGTGCCAGCACCGCCCGGGCGGGCGTTCTAGGCACAGATACGCAGTATTTT.

The CDR3 nucleotides are TGTGCCAGCAGCACCAGCGGGAGAGTGACAGATACGCAGTATTTT. Residues: CASSTSGRVTDTQYF. The V and J genes are TRBV7-8 and TRBJ2-3, with 8 positions matching TRBD2. Germline V gene data show CDR1 as SGHVS and CDR2 as FQNEAQ. The V segment lost 5 bases and the J segment 3 bases; nucleotides outside the gene matches: 7. The CDR3 has 15 residues.

The chain has TRBV5-6 and TRBJ2-1; 8 bases are a match to TRBD1. Germline loops: CDR1 SGHDT, CDR2 YYEEEE. Trimming took 4 bases from V and 1 from J; bases not matched to a gene: 4. The CDR3 spans 15 residues. CDR3 sequence reads: CASSTDRVSYNEQFF. The CDR3 bases are TGTGCCAGCAGCACGGACAGGGTATCCTACAATGAGCAGTTCTTC. The whole variable domain, remainder taken from reference TRBV5-6 and TRBJ2-1, is DAGVTQSPTHLIKTRGQQVTLRCSPKSGHDTVSWYQQALGQGPQFIFQYYEEEERQRGNFPDRFSGHQFPNYSSELNVNALLLGDSALYLCASSTDRVSYNEQFFGPGTRLTVL.